This T cell receptor (beta chain) originates from a study of blood T cell repertoires in COVID-19. As for the study in general: COVID-19 samples, acute and convalescent, were from the United States, Italy and Spain. T cells, B-cell-depleted T cells, or PBMCs supplied cDNA or gDNA.

Under the authors' procedure: Amplification from reference gene primers served as the basis for estimated nucleated cell counts. Profiling relied on immunoSEQ multiplex PCR, and the TCRdb table lists in-frame clones only, not all of them. V and J calls and clone size follow that table, whereas D and trimming were derived from the DNA. The data show about 150,000 clones, with over 75% seen just once and roughly two fifths held by the top ten. The sample consisted of peripheral blood. The TCR comes from a human donor in a cohort sampled during active COVID-19.

The CDR3 loop is CASSIGGGGTGELFF. DNA for the CDR3: TGTGCCAGTAGTATAGGCGGCGGGGGGACCGGGGAGCTGTTTTTT. This chain joins TRBV19 and TRBJ2-2; 8 nucleotides match TRBD2. V lost 1 base to trimming and J lost 5 bases; unmatched junction nucleotides: 3. CDR1 is LNHDA and CDR2 is SQIVND in the germline V gene (reference sequence). This CDR3 spans 15 amino acids.